This T cell receptor beta chain was observed in a study of beta chain features in type 1 diabetes. Notes on the study in general: Moderate yet significant TCRB CDR3 shortening was seen in Type 1 diabetes patients in all four CD4+ subsets.

Sequencing targeted expressed TCRB transcripts, as all isolated RNA had been reverse transcribed. Sequencing used immunoSEQ multiplex PCR; TCRdb keeps in-frame clones, though not all of them. This table has tens of thousands of clones, around 70% appearing once. This clone showed up just a few times. The antigen is unknown. The sequenced sample was Tregs from blood. This receptor was identified in a woman aged 18-29 years with type 1 diabetes.

The CDR3 protein is CSVEDSKAGGEETQYF. The CDR3 nucleotides are TGCAGCGTTGAAGATTCCAAGGCGGGAGGGGAGGAGACCCAGTACTTC. The chain carries TRBV29-1 and TRBJ2-5, with TRBD2 matching 9 bases. Per the germline V gene, CDR1 is SQVTM and CDR2 is ANQGSEA. V was clipped by 0 bases and J by 5 bases; unmatched bases: 10. This CDR3 is 16 amino acids long.